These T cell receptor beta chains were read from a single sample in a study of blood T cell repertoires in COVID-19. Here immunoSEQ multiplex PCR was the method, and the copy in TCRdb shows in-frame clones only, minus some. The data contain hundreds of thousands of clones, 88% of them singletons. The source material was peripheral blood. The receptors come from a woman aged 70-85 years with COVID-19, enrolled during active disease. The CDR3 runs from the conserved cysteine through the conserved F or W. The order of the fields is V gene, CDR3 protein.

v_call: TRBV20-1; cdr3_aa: CSASLAGGEQFF
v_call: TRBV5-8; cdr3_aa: CASSYRVRAYEQYF
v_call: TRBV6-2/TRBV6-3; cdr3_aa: CASSYLQGMNTEAFF
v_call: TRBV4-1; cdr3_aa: CASSLSRDRGPQTQYF
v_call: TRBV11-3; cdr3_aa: CASSLGRSEAGQATNQPQHF
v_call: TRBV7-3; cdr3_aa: CASRKGTSGTYEQFF
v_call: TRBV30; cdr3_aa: CAAGGTGGFRQPQHF
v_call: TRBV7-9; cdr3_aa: CASSALNSNQPQHF
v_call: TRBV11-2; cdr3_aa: CASPYRESNTGELFF
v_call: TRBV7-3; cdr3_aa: CASSLTGGPGYGYTF